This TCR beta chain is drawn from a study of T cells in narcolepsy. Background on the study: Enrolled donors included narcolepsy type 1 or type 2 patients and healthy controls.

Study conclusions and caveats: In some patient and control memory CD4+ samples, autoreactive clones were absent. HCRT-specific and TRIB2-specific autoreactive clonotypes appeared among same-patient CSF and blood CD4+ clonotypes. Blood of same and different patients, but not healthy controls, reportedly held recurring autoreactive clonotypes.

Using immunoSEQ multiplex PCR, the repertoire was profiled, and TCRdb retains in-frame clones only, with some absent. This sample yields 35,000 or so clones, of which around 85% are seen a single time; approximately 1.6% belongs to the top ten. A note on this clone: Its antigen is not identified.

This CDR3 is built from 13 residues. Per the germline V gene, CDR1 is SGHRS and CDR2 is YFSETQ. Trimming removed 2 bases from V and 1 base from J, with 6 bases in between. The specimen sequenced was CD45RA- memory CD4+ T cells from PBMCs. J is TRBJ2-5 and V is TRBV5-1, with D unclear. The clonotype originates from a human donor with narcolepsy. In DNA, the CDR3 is TGCGCCAGCAGCTTTGAGACCCAAGAGACCCAGTACTTC. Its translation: CASSFETQETQYF.